Listed below are T cell receptor beta chains from one sample, sequenced in a study of blood T cell repertoires in COVID-19. Assay used: immunoSEQ multiplex PCR; TCRdb lists only in-frame clones, some missing. The sample shows over 200,000 clones, roughly 86% of them seen only once. The sequenced material came from peripheral blood. The source is a middle-aged woman with acute or convalescent COVID-19. Each CDR3 is given with its conserved first and last residue. Fields, in order: V gene, CDR3 length, CDR3 protein.

V: TRBV7-2
length: 14
CDR3: CASSSGGITYEQYF

V: TRBV18
length: 14
CDR3: CASSRDREFYEQYF

V: TRBV27
length: 13
CDR3: CASSFPGPGELFF

V: TRBV3-1/TRBV3-2
length: 20
CDR3: CASSHPGLAGGVDSYNEQFF

V: TRBV24-1
length: 15
CDR3: CATSADNGWRETQYF

V: TRBV15
length: 16
CDR3: CATRRVGQRAKNIQYF

V: TRBV10-3
length: 15
CDR3: CAISVGGQMNTEAFF

V: TRBV11-2
length: 14
CDR3: CASSLDLQGGRQFF

V: TRBV5-1
length: 15
CDR3: CASSWTTSSYNEQFF

V: TRBV19
length: 16
CDR3: CASSIVPGQGAFEAFF

V: TRBV27
length: 16
CDR3: CASSSLDGDSNQPQHF

V: TRBV2
length: 14
CDR3: CASSATSGSYEQYF

V: TRBV19
length: 15
CDR3: CASSARTANLNGYTF

V: TRBV2
length: 16
CDR3: CASSYMTSGRAGTQYF

V: TRBV7-8
length: 15
CDR3: CASSLRTGQYNEQFF

V: TRBV6-2/TRBV6-3
length: 14
CDR3: CASSLRWGPYGYTF

V: TRBV2
length: 14
CDR3: CASKEGAGTYGYTF

V: TRBV2
length: 16
CDR3: CASSEGDRGWDTEAFF

V: TRBV10-3
length: 13
CDR3: CAISPTGVDGYTF

V: TRBV19
length: 13
CDR3: CASSTVTGNEQYF

V: TRBV19
length: 16
CDR3: CASSTRDSHSYNEQFF

V: TRBV6-4
length: 16
CDR3: CASSDRVWPPLNEQFF

V: TRBV5-1
length: 16
CDR3: CASARGTGGSSYEQYF

V: TRBV18
length: 13
CDR3: CASSPGQGDGYTF

V: TRBV29-1
length: 14
CDR3: CSVGISGSSYEQYF

V: TRBV7-8
length: 14
CDR3: CASSLYASNYGYTF

V: TRBV6-5
length: 15
CDR3: CASTKGGGTYNEQFF

V: TRBV2
length: 18
CDR3: CASSQRVGLAGDKDTQYF

V: TRBV27
length: 17
CDR3: CASSSNIGTGRNSPLHF

V: TRBV5-6
length: 15
CDR3: CASSLVDSRRDTQYF

V: TRBV18
length: 14
CDR3: CASSPERATGELFF

V: TRBV20-1
length: 14
CDR3: CSASHRGSNSPLHF

V: TRBV2
length: 15
CDR3: CASSGQISGANVLTF

V: TRBV7-9
length: 11
CDR3: CASTKEETQYF

V: TRBV7-9
length: 19
CDR3: CASSSTLAGGVGWGETQYF

V: TRBV7-9
length: 15
CDR3: CASSLTSGRQETQYF

V: TRBV25-1
length: 15
CDR3: CASRPSGTNTGELFF

V: TRBV27
length: 13
CDR3: CASNDRVGGELFF

V: TRBV13
length: 15
CDR3: CASSLGWSGRNEQFF

V: TRBV18
length: 19
CDR3: CASSPGLGDRGSSYNEQFF

V: TRBV3-1/TRBV3-2
length: 18
CDR3: CASSLTRALGRHNSPLHF

V: TRBV25-1
length: 16
CDR3: CASSDPTGTGVGEQYF

V: TRBV6-6
length: 18
CDR3: CASSLRTGIDSGANVLTF